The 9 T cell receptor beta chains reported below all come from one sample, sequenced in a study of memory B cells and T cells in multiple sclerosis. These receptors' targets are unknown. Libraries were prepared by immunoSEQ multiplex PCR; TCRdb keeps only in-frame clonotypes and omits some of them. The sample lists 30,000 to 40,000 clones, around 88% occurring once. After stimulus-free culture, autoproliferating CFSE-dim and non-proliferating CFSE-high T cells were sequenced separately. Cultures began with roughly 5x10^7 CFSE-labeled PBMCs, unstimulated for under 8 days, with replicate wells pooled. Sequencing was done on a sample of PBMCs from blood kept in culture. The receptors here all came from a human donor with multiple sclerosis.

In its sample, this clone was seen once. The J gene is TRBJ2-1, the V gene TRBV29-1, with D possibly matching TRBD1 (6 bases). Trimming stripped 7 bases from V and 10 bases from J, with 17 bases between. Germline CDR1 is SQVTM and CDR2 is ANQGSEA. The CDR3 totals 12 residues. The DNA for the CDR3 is TGCAGCGGAACGACAGGTGCGATGGAGCAGTTCTTC. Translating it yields CSGTTGAMEQFF.

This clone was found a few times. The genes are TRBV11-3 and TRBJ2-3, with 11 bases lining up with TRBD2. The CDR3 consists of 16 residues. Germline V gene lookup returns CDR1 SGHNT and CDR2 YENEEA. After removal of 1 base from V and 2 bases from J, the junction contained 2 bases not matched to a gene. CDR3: CASSLGLAGTTDTQYF. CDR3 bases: TGTGCCAGCAGCTTAGGACTAGCGGGAACCACAGATACGCAGTATTTT.

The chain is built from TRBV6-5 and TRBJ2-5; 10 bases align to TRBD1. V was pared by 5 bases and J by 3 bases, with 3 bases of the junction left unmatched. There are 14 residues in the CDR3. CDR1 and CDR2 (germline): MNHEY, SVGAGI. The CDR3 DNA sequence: TGTGCCAGCAGTAGTGGACAGGGGGAAGAGACCCAGTACTTC. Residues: CASSSGQGEETQYF.

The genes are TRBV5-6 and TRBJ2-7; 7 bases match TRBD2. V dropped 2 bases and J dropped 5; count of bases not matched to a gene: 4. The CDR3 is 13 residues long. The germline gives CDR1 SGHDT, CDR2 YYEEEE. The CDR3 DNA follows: TGTGCCAGCAGCTTACCGACTAGCCACGAGCAGTACTTC. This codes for CASSLPTSHEQYF.

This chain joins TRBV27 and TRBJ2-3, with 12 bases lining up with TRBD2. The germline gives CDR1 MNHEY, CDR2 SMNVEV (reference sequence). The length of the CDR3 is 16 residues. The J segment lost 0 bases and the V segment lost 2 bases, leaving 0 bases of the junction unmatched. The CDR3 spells CASSLGTSGSTDTQYF. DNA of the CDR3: TGTGCCAGCAGTTTAGGGACTAGCGGGAGCACAGATACGCAGTATTTT.

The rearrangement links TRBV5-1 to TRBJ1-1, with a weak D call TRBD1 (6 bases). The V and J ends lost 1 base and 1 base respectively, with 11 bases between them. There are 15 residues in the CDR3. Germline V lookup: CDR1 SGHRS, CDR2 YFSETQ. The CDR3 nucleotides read TGCGCCAGCAGCTTGTGGGGGCAATCGAACACTGAAGCTTTCTTT. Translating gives CASSLWGQSNTEAFF.

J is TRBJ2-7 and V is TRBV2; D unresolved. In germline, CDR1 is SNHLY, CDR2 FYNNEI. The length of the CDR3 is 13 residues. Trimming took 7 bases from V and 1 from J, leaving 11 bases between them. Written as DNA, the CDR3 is TGTGCCAGCACTCCAGGTTTTTCCTACGAGCAGTACTTC. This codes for CASTPGFSYEQYF.

The CDR3 loop reads CASSFETSPHEQYF. The CDR3, as DNA: TGTGCCAGCAGTTTCGAGACTAGCCCCCACGAGCAGTACTTC. The chain carries TRBV28 and TRBJ2-7; 7 bases line up with TRBD2. Trimming cost V 3 bases and J 5 bases; bases outside gene matches: 7. The CDR3 length is 14 residues. Germline-derived CDR1 and CDR2 are MDHEN and SYDVKM.

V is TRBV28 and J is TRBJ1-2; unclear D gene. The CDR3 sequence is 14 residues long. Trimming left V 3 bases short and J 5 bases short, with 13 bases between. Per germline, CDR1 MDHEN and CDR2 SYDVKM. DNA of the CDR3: TGTGCCAGCAGTTTCCGGGAGGGAGGATATGGCTACACCTTC. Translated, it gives CASSFREGGYGYTF.